This is a list of T cell receptor beta chains from one sample in a study of T cells in Graves' hyperthyroidism and ophthalmopathy. TCRdb reanalysed the multiplex PCR reads using MiXCR and keeps one entry per CDR3 protein. The data hold about 420,000 distinct CDR3 sequences, with around 16% observed a single time. The source material was blood. These receptors were obtained from a woman aged 18-29 years with Graves' hyperthyroidism. CDR3s include the opening cysteine and the closing phenylalanine or tryptophan. Each record gives: D gene, V gene, J gene, clone size, CDR3 DNA, CDR3 protein. A D gene is named only where the DNA matches it firmly. Where a row states a size, it is once, few, many or the class of an expanded clone; other rows omit it.

.	TRBV2	TRBJ2-7	few	TGTGCCAGCAGTTTTGGCAGGGGTGTTACCGAGCAGTACTTC	CASSFGRGVTEQYF
.	TRBV24-1	TRBJ1-1	many	TGTGCCACCAGTGATTCCCAGGGAACGGTTGAAGCTTTCTTT	CATSDSQGTVEAFF
.	TRBV20-1	TRBJ2-1	many	TGCAGTGCTAGGATTTTTGGGATCTACAATGAGCAGTTCTTC	CSARIFGIYNEQFF
.	TRBV6-1	TRBJ1-1	.	TGTGCCAGCAGAAAGGCAGGGAGCACTGAAGCTTTCTTT	CASRKAGSTEAFF
TRBD1	TRBV29-1	TRBJ2-7	few	TGCAGCGTTTTTGACAGGGGGCCCCCCTACGAGCAGTACTTC	CSVFDRGPPYEQYF
.	TRBV7-3	TRBJ1-6	.	TGTGCCAGCAGCTTAATGCGGGGCAATTCACCCCTCCACTTT	CASSLMRGNSPLHF
.	TRBV6-1	TRBJ2-5	few	TGTGCCAGCAGTGAATCAAGGGCGGCCGCTTACGAGACCCAGTACTTC	CASSESRAAAYETQYF
TRBD1	TRBV5-1	TRBJ1-6	.	TGCGCCAGCAGCTTGGCAGGGGGCTGGTATTCACCCCTCCACTTT	CASSLAGGWYSPLHF
.	TRBV12-3/TRBV12-4	TRBJ1-3	many	TGTGCCAGCAGTTACGACCGTCTCTCTGGAAACACCATATATTTT	CASSYDRLSGNTIYF
.	TRBV2	TRBJ2-1	.	TGTGCCAGCACCCGTCCGCCGAGCTCCTACAATGAGCAGTTCTTC	CASTRPPSSYNEQFF
.	TRBV12-3/TRBV12-4	TRBJ1-2	many	TGTGCCAGCACCCTCGGACTATTCGGCTACACCTTC	CASTLGLFGYTF
.	TRBV29-1	TRBJ2-7	.	TGCAGCGCTATGGGGATTTCGAGCTCCTACGAGCAGTACTTC	CSAMGISSSYEQYF
TRBD2	TRBV3-1	TRBJ2-3	.	TGTGCCAGCAGCCAAAAAGCGGGAGCAAGCACAGATACGCAGTATTTT	CASSQKAGASTDTQYF
.	TRBV27	TRBJ1-4	.	TGTGCCAGCAGAAGACACCTCGGGGATGAAAAACTGTTTTTT	CASRRHLGDEKLFF
.	TRBV9	TRBJ1-3	many	TGTGCCAGCAGCCCTTGGACAGCTGGAAACACCATATATTTT	CASSPWTAGNTIYF
.	TRBV6-1	TRBJ2-6	few	TGTGCCAGCAGCCGCCGGGGCTCTGGGGCCAACGTCCTGACTTTC	CASSRRGSGANVLTF
TRBD1	TRBV5-1	TRBJ2-1	.	TGCGCCAGCAGCCGCAGACAGGGGTCCTACAATGAGCAGTTCTTC	CASSRRQGSYNEQFF
.	TRBV20-1	TRBJ2-7	many	TGCAGTGTGGGGGACCTACTGCGGGAGCAGTACTTC	CSVGDLLREQYF
.	TRBV11-2	TRBJ2-7	many	TGTGCCAGCAGCTTAGATTGGGGTGCCGAGCAGTACTTC	CASSLDWGAEQYF
.	TRBV7-2	TRBJ2-1	.	TGTGCCAGCAGCTCCCTGGGAGAATCTAGCTCCTACAATGAGCAGTTCTTC	CASSSLGESSSYNEQFF
.	TRBV20-1	TRBJ2-5	few	TGCAGTGCCCCCGGACGGTTAGAGACCCAGTACTTC	CSAPGRLETQYF
.	TRBV5-8	TRBJ2-2	once	TGTGCCAGCAGCTGGGACCAGAACACCGGGGAGCTGTTTTTT	CASSWDQNTGELFF
TRBD1	TRBV7-6	TRBJ2-2	few	TGTGCCAGCAGCTTAGACCCCAGGGGGCGGAGGGACACCGGGGAGCTGTTTTTT	CASSLDPRGRRDTGELFF
.	TRBV20-1	TRBJ1-2	.	TGCAGTGCTAGAGGGACCTCCAACTATGGCTACACCTTC	CSARGTSNYGYTF
.	TRBV11-3	TRBJ1-5	many	TGTGCCAGCATCCTACAGGGTCAGCCCCAGCATTTT	CASILQGQPQHF
TRBD2	TRBV7-6	TRBJ2-7	many	TGTGCCAGCAGCTTAAAACTAGCGGGCCCGAAAATATACGAGCAGTACTTC	CASSLKLAGPKIYEQYF
.	TRBV20-1	TRBJ2-1	many	TGCAGTGCTAGCCGACTAGTAAATGAGCAGTTCTTC	CSASRLVNEQFF
TRBD2	TRBV2	TRBJ2-2	.	TGTGCCAGCGGCAGGGAGGGGAACACCGGGGAGCTGTTTTTT	CASGREGNTGELFF
.	TRBV3-1	TRBJ1-2	many	TGTGCCAGCAGCCAAGCAACACAGGGTACCTATGGCTACACCTTC	CASSQATQGTYGYTF
TRBD2	TRBV7-3	TRBJ2-1	many	TGTGCCAGCAGCTGGTTTGCTTTAATGGTTGTGCTAGCGGGTCCTAGCTCCTACAATGAGCAGTTCTTC	CASSWFALMVVLAGPSSYNEQFF
.	TRBV3-1	TRBJ1-2	.	TGTGCCAGCAGCCAAGGGGGGTCTTTAAAAAGGGATGGCTACACCTTC	CASSQGGSLKRDGYTF
.	TRBV28	TRBJ1-2	many	TGTGCCAGCACCCAGGACTCCCGTAACTATGGCTACACCTTC	CASTQDSRNYGYTF
TRBD1	TRBV7-8	TRBJ2-7	many	TGTGCCAGCAGCTTACCGGGACAGGGTACCTACGAGCAGTACTTC	CASSLPGQGTYEQYF
TRBD1	TRBV29-1	TRBJ2-7	.	TGCAGCGTTGCTAGCCAGGGGGTCCACGAGCAGTACTTC	CSVASQGVHEQYF
TRBD2	TRBV11-2	TRBJ2-7	many	TGTGCCAGCAGACGACTAGCGGGGTCCTACGAGCAGTACTTC	CASRRLAGSYEQYF
.	TRBV5-1	TRBJ2-7	.	TGCGCCAGCAGCTTGGCGTACAACTCCTACGAGCAGTACTTC	CASSLAYNSYEQYF
.	TRBV4-2	TRBJ1-1	.	TGTGCCAGCAGCCAAGGACAGCGCGAGGTGAACACTGAAGCTTTCTTT	CASSQGQREVNTEAFF
TRBD2	TRBV6-5	TRBJ2-1	few	TGTGCCAGCAGTTACTCCCGGACTAGACGGGGTAGGGACAATGAGCAGTTCTTC	CASSYSRTRRGRDNEQFF
.	TRBV28	TRBJ2-2	.	TGTGCCAGCAGTTCCCCGGAGGGCCGCGGCACCGGGGAGCTGTTTTTT	CASSSPEGRGTGELFF
.	TRBV3-1	TRBJ2-1	many	TGTGCCAGCAGCCAGGGAAAGGGGATTAACAATGAGCAGTTCTTC	CASSQGKGINNEQFF
TRBD1	TRBV28	TRBJ2-7	many	TGTGCCAGCAGTTTGTGGGGGACAGCAACCTACGAGCAGTACTTC	CASSLWGTATYEQYF
.	TRBV29-1	TRBJ2-3	.	TGCAGCGCTGTTCCTAGCACAGATACGCAGTATTTT	CSAVPSTDTQYF
.	TRBV7-3	TRBJ2-6	many	TGTGCCAGCAGCCAATCGACAGGCACCTCTGGGGCCAACGTCCTGACTTTC	CASSQSTGTSGANVLTF
.	TRBV9	TRBJ2-2	few	TGTGCCAGCAGCCTAAACGGGGAGCTGTTTTTT	CASSLNGELFF
.	TRBV2	TRBJ2-4	many	TGTGCCAGCAATAGGAAGGGCTTGTGGTTAGCCAAAAACATTCAGTACTTC	CASNRKGLWLAKNIQYF
.	TRBV12-3/TRBV12-4	TRBJ1-1	.	TGTGCCAGCAGTCGTGACCCCGGAGGGACTGAAGCTTTCTTT	CASSRDPGGTEAFF
TRBD2	TRBV2	TRBJ2-1	.	TGTGCCAGCAACAATCGGGGGGGGAGGACGAATGAGCAGTTCTTC	CASNNRGGRTNEQFF
TRBD2	TRBV3-1	TRBJ2-5	many	TGTGCCAGCAGCCGCCGGGCACTAGCGGGACAAGAGACCCAGTACTTC	CASSRRALAGQETQYF